These 5 T cell receptor beta chains were all obtained from the same sample, sequenced in a study of blood T cell repertoires in COVID-19. Data came from immunoSEQ multiplex PCR; TCRdb stores just in-frame clones and leaves some out. The profile covers 200,000 to 300,000 clones, with around 84% appearing a single time and around 4% taken by the ten largest. Sequences were obtained from peripheral blood. Receptors were obtained from a man between 60 and 75 years old with acute or convalescent COVID-19.

This rearrangement joins TRBV28 to TRBJ1-5; 8 bases agree with TRBD1. CDR3 length: 17 residues. V shed 5 bases, J shed 7 bases, and the junction held 16 bases outside the gene matches. The V gene's germline CDR1 is MDHEN and CDR2 SYDVKM. The CDR3 DNA follows: TGTGCCAGCAGTCCAAGGATATGGACAGGGCAGCACCAGCCCCAGCATTTT. This sequence encodes CASSPRIWTGQHQPQHF.

This clone came up once. J is TRBJ2-5 and V is TRBV6-5; a weak D match, TRBD1 (6 bases). Germline CDR1 and CDR2: MNHEY and SVGAGI. This CDR3 has 15 residues. Trimming took 6 bases from V and 4 from J, leaving 18 bases between them. In DNA, the CDR3 is TGTGCCAGCAGGAGGGGGTCCAACCTAGCAGAGACCCAGTACTTC. Amino acid sequence: CASRRGSNLAETQYF.

This rearrangement joins TRBV27 to TRBJ1-4; unclear D gene. CDR1 MNHEY and CDR2 SMNVEV come from the germline V gene (reference sequence). V was pared by 3 bases and J by 0 bases, with 8 bases between. CDR3 length: 15 amino acids. CDR3 sequence reads: CASSLYSATNEKLFF. In DNA form, the CDR3 reads TGTGCCAGCAGTTTGTACAGTGCAACTAATGAAAAACTGTTTTTT.

This clone was observed once. The chain carries TRBV5-6 and TRBJ1-4; TRBD1 matches at 7 bases. Germline V gene lookup returns CDR1 SGHDT and CDR2 YYEEEE. The CDR3 consists of 14 residues. V shed 4 bases and J 5 bases; nucleotides not matched to a gene: 5. This chain's CDR3 is CASSPGTDNEKLFF. As DNA, the CDR3 is TGTGCCAGCAGCCCCGGGACAGACAATGAAAAACTGTTTTTT.

The rearrangement links TRBV18 to TRBJ1-3; D might be TRBD1 (5 bases). V lost 5 bases and J 2 bases, leaving 13 bases between the germline ends. This CDR3 spans 15 amino acids. Germline CDR1 is KGHSH and CDR2 is LQKENI. CDR3 protein: CASSGDGGAGNTIYF. In DNA, the CDR3 is TGTGCCAGCTCAGGGGACGGCGGGGCTGGAAACACCATATATTTT.